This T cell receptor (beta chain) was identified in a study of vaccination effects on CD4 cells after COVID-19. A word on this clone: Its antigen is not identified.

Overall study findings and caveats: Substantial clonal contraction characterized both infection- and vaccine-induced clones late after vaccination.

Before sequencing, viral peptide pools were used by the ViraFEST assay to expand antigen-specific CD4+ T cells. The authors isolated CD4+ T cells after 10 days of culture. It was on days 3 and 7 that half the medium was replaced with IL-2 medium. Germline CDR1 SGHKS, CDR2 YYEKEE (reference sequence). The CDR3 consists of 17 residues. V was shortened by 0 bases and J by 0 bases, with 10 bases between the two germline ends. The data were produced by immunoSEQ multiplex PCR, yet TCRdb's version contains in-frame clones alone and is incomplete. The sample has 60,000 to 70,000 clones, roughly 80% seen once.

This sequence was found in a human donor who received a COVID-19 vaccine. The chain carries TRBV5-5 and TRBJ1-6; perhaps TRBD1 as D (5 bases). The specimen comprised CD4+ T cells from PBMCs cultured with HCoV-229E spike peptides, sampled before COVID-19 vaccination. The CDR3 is CASSLAGGSSYNSPLHF. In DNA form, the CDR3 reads TGTGCCAGCAGCTTGGCCGGGGGAAGCTCCTATAATTCACCCCTCCACTTT.